This paragraph covers one TCR beta chain sequence. Its antigen remains unidentified. The data were obtained in a study of CD8+ T cells in alopecia areata. Study-level information: Treated patients took oral tofacitinib at 5 to 10 mg twice daily. Points from the study as a whole: For lesional scalp, especially alopecia totalis/universalis, clonality was higher than in normal scalp.

V lost 3 bases and J lost 0, with 21 bases in between. This CDR3 spans 20 amino acids. Germline assignment: CDR1 SGHVS and CDR2 FQNEAQ. The authors extracted RNA and reverse transcribed it into cDNA as the sequencing template. Data came from immunoSEQ multiplex PCR; TCRdb stores just in-frame clones and leaves some out. The table includes hundreds of thousands of clones, 50% to 65% detected once. The TCR comes from a human donor with alopecia areata. The sample was CD4+ T cells sorted from blood, taken at week 0. J is TRBJ2-6 and V is TRBV7-8, with no clear D. The CDR3 here is CASSFLRVLRPSSGANVLTF. Here the CDR3 DNA reads TGTGCCAGCAGCTTCTTAAGGGTCCTCCGCCCTTCCTCTGGGGCCAACGTCCTGACTTTC.